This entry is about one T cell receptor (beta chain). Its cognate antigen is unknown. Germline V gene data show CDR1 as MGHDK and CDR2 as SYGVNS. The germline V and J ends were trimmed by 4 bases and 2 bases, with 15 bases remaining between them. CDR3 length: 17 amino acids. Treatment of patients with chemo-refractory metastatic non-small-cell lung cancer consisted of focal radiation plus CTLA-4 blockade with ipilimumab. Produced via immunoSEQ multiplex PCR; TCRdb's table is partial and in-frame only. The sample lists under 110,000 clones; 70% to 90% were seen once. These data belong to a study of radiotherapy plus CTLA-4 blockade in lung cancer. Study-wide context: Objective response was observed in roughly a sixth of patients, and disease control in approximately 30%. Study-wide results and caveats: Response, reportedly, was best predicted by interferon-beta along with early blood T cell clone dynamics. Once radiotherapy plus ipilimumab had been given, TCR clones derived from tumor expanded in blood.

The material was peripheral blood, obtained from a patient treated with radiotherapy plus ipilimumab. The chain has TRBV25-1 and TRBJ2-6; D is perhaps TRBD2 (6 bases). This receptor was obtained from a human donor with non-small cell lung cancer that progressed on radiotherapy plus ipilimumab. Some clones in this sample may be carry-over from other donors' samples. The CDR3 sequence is CASSGALGGPGANVLTF. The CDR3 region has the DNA TGTGCCAGCAGTGGGGCCTTGGGGGGTCCTGGGGCCAACGTCCTGACTTTC.